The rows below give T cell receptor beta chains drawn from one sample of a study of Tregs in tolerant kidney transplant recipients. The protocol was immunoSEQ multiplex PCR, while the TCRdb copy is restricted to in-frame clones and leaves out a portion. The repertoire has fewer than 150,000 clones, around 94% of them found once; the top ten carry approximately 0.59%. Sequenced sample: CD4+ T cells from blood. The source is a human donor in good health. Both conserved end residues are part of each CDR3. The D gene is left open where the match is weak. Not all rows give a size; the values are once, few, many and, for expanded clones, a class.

cdr3_nt: TGCAGCGTTGGGACAGGGCCCTATGGCTACACCTTC; cdr3_aa: CSVGTGPYGYTF; d_call: TRBD1; clone_size: .; j_call: TRBJ1-2; v_call: TRBV29-1
cdr3_nt: TGTGCCAGCAGCCGGGCCAGGTGGAACACCGGGGAGCTGTTTTTT; cdr3_aa: CASSRARWNTGELFF; d_call: .; clone_size: .; j_call: TRBJ2-2; v_call: TRBV14
cdr3_nt: TGTGCCAGCTCACCGTGGGGCGAGGATGGCTACACCTTC; cdr3_aa: CASSPWGEDGYTF; d_call: .; clone_size: .; j_call: TRBJ1-2; v_call: TRBV18
cdr3_nt: TGCGCCAGCAGCCGGGACAGGGGCTATGGCTACACCTTC; cdr3_aa: CASSRDRGYGYTF; d_call: TRBD1; clone_size: few; j_call: TRBJ1-2; v_call: TRBV5-1
cdr3_nt: TGTGCCAGCAGCACGAGGACACCCTCCTACAATGAGCAGTTCTTC; cdr3_aa: CASSTRTPSYNEQFF; d_call: .; clone_size: .; j_call: TRBJ2-1; v_call: TRBV9
cdr3_nt: TGCAGCGTCCGGGTGGGGGGGCTAGGGACTGAAGCTTTCTTT; cdr3_aa: CSVRVGGLGTEAFF; d_call: .; clone_size: .; j_call: TRBJ1-1; v_call: TRBV29-1
cdr3_nt: TGCGCCAGCAGCCTAATGACAGGGATGGGAAACACCATATATTTT; cdr3_aa: CASSLMTGMGNTIYF; d_call: TRBD1; clone_size: .; j_call: TRBJ1-3; v_call: TRBV5-1
cdr3_nt: TGTGCCACCTCCGATAAGGACAGGGGTGAAGCTTTCTTT; cdr3_aa: CATSDKDRGEAFF; d_call: TRBD1; clone_size: .; j_call: TRBJ1-1; v_call: TRBV15
cdr3_nt: TGTGCCAGCCGTAGCGGGTACCAAGAGACCCAGTACTTC; cdr3_aa: CASRSGYQETQYF; d_call: TRBD2; clone_size: .; j_call: TRBJ2-5; v_call: TRBV2
cdr3_nt: TGTGCCAGCAGCGTTCGCACAGGGGCCATGGGCTACACCTTC; cdr3_aa: CASSVRTGAMGYTF; d_call: TRBD1; clone_size: .; j_call: TRBJ1-2; v_call: TRBV9
cdr3_nt: TGTGCCATCAGTGAGCATGGACAGGGGGGATCAGATACGCAGTATTTT; cdr3_aa: CAISEHGQGGSDTQYF; d_call: TRBD1; clone_size: .; j_call: TRBJ2-3; v_call: TRBV10-3
cdr3_nt: TGTGCCAGCAGTGGGGGACGGGGGAGTACAGATACGCAGTATTTT; cdr3_aa: CASSGGRGSTDTQYF; d_call: .; clone_size: few; j_call: TRBJ2-3; v_call: TRBV6-1
cdr3_nt: TGCGCCAGCAGTTCCAGGGGAAGGACTGAAGCTTTCTTT; cdr3_aa: CASSSRGRTEAFF; d_call: .; clone_size: .; j_call: TRBJ1-1; v_call: TRBV10-1
cdr3_nt: TGTGCCAGCAGCTTAGTCGGGGCAGGGAACTCCTACGAGCAGTACTTC; cdr3_aa: CASSLVGAGNSYEQYF; d_call: .; clone_size: .; j_call: TRBJ2-7; v_call: TRBV7-8
cdr3_nt: TGTGCCAGCAGTCAGGACTCTGAATCCTACGAGCAGTACTTC; cdr3_aa: CASSQDSESYEQYF; d_call: .; clone_size: .; j_call: TRBJ2-7; v_call: TRBV6-1
cdr3_nt: TGTGCCAGCAGCCGGTCCCCGGGGGGGTCCTACGAGCAGTACTTC; cdr3_aa: CASSRSPGGSYEQYF; d_call: TRBD2; clone_size: .; j_call: TRBJ2-7; v_call: TRBV14
cdr3_nt: TGTGCCTGGATCTTTCGGAATCAGCCCCAGCATTTT; cdr3_aa: CAWIFRNQPQHF; d_call: .; clone_size: once; j_call: TRBJ1-5; v_call: TRBV30
cdr3_nt: TGTGCCAGCAGCCGACAATTCTCAGATACGCAGTATTTT; cdr3_aa: CASSRQFSDTQYF; d_call: .; clone_size: .; j_call: TRBJ2-3; v_call: TRBV6-5
cdr3_nt: TGTGCCAGCAGAAGAACATGGGACACTGAAGCTTTCTTT; cdr3_aa: CASRRTWDTEAFF; d_call: .; clone_size: .; j_call: TRBJ1-1; v_call: TRBV27
cdr3_nt: TGTGCCAGCAGTGACCAAAGCGGTTTCGGGGAGCTGTTTTTT; cdr3_aa: CASSDQSGFGELFF; d_call: .; clone_size: .; j_call: TRBJ2-2; v_call: TRBV6-5
cdr3_nt: TGTGCCAGCAGCTTGATGGTCACAAGCTCCTACGAGCAGTACTTC; cdr3_aa: CASSLMVTSSYEQYF; d_call: .; clone_size: .; j_call: TRBJ2-7; v_call: TRBV7-2
cdr3_nt: TGTGCCAGTAGTAAGGGGACAGGGGCATCTAATGAAAAACTGTTTTTT; cdr3_aa: CASSKGTGASNEKLFF; d_call: TRBD1; clone_size: .; j_call: TRBJ1-4; v_call: TRBV19
cdr3_nt: TGCGCCAGCAGCTTGGTCCCTGGGACTACCTACAATGAGCAGTTCTTC; cdr3_aa: CASSLVPGTTYNEQFF; d_call: TRBD2; clone_size: .; j_call: TRBJ2-1; v_call: TRBV5-1
cdr3_nt: TGTGCCAGCAGTTACAGGAGGGGAGGGGCAGATACGCAGTATTTT; cdr3_aa: CASSYRRGGADTQYF; d_call: TRBD2; clone_size: .; j_call: TRBJ2-3; v_call: TRBV6-5
cdr3_nt: TGTGCCAGCAGCCCCACTAGCGGGTGGTACAATGAGCAGTTCTTC; cdr3_aa: CASSPTSGWYNEQFF; d_call: TRBD2; clone_size: .; j_call: TRBJ2-1; v_call: TRBV7-9
cdr3_nt: TGTGCCAGCAGTTCTGAGGTCGATGAAAAACTGTTTTTT; cdr3_aa: CASSSEVDEKLFF; d_call: .; clone_size: .; j_call: TRBJ1-4; v_call: TRBV6-5
cdr3_nt: TGCAGCGTTAAACAGGGCGTCGGGAACACTGAAGCTTTCTTT; cdr3_aa: CSVKQGVGNTEAFF; d_call: .; clone_size: few; j_call: TRBJ1-1; v_call: TRBV29-1
cdr3_nt: TGTGCCTCACAGGGGGTGGCTGGAAACACCATATATTTT; cdr3_aa: CASQGVAGNTIYF; d_call: TRBD1; clone_size: .; j_call: TRBJ1-3; v_call: TRBV30
cdr3_nt: TGTGCCAGCAGCGTAAGAGCTAGCGGGGGACATCAAGAGACCCAGTACTTC; cdr3_aa: CASSVRASGGHQETQYF; d_call: TRBD2; clone_size: .; j_call: TRBJ2-5; v_call: TRBV9
cdr3_nt: TGTGCCAGCAGGAGTACAGGGGGCATAGGTCAGCCCCAGCATTTT; cdr3_aa: CASRSTGGIGQPQHF; d_call: TRBD1; clone_size: .; j_call: TRBJ1-5; v_call: TRBV6-5
cdr3_nt: TGTGCCAGCAGCTTAGCGGCGGCGGGGGGTCAAGAGACCCAGTACTTC; cdr3_aa: CASSLAAAGGQETQYF; d_call: TRBD2; clone_size: .; j_call: TRBJ2-5; v_call: TRBV7-8
cdr3_nt: TGTGCCAGTAGTACACATGGACGGACCTACTACGAGCAGTACTTC; cdr3_aa: CASSTHGRTYYEQYF; d_call: .; clone_size: .; j_call: TRBJ2-7; v_call: TRBV19
cdr3_nt: TGTGCCAGTAGTACCCCCGTTAACATTCAGTACTTC; cdr3_aa: CASSTPVNIQYF; d_call: .; clone_size: .; j_call: TRBJ2-4; v_call: TRBV19
cdr3_nt: TGTGCCAGTAGTATGTTCTTCGGGACACGAACCATTAATCAGCCCCAGCATTTT; cdr3_aa: CASSMFFGTRTINQPQHF; d_call: .; clone_size: .; j_call: TRBJ1-5; v_call: TRBV19
cdr3_nt: TGTGCCAGCCTTGAGTTGGGCACAGATACGCAGTATTTT; cdr3_aa: CASLELGTDTQYF; d_call: .; clone_size: .; j_call: TRBJ2-3; v_call: TRBV25-1
cdr3_nt: TGTGCCAGCAGCCAGGGGACTAGCGTGCAAGAGACCCAGTACTTC; cdr3_aa: CASSQGTSVQETQYF; d_call: TRBD2; clone_size: .; j_call: TRBJ2-5; v_call: TRBV4-2
cdr3_nt: TGTGCCTGCCGGGACAGGGTGAACGAAAAACTGTTTTTT; cdr3_aa: CACRDRVNEKLFF; d_call: TRBD1; clone_size: .; j_call: TRBJ1-4; v_call: TRBV30
cdr3_nt: TGTGCCAGCAGTGACGGCCGGAGCAGGGAGACCCAGTACTTC; cdr3_aa: CASSDGRSRETQYF; d_call: .; clone_size: once; j_call: TRBJ2-5; v_call: TRBV2
cdr3_nt: TGCGCCAGCAGTGGCGGGACAACAACTAATGAAAAACTGTTTTTT; cdr3_aa: CASSGGTTTNEKLFF; d_call: .; clone_size: once; j_call: TRBJ1-4; v_call: TRBV10-1
cdr3_nt: TGTGCCAGTAGTTATCTGGGGGATCAGCCCCAGCATTTT; cdr3_aa: CASSYLGDQPQHF; d_call: .; clone_size: .; j_call: TRBJ1-5; v_call: TRBV19
cdr3_nt: TGTGCCACCCGAGGAAGGATGGGGCCGAACACTGAAGCTTTCTTT; cdr3_aa: CATRGRMGPNTEAFF; d_call: .; clone_size: .; j_call: TRBJ1-1; v_call: TRBV19
cdr3_nt: TGTGCCAGCAGCCCGGGGCATCGGACTAATCAGCCCCAGCATTTT; cdr3_aa: CASSPGHRTNQPQHF; d_call: .; clone_size: .; j_call: TRBJ1-5; v_call: TRBV5-6
cdr3_nt: TGTGCCAGCAGCCAACCTGGCGGACGGAATAAACGGACCTACGAGCAGTACTTC; cdr3_aa: CASSQPGGRNKRTYEQYF; d_call: .; clone_size: .; j_call: TRBJ2-7; v_call: TRBV4-2
cdr3_nt: TGTGCCAGCAGCCCCAGGGACAGGAGCCTGAACACTGAAGCTTTCTTT; cdr3_aa: CASSPRDRSLNTEAFF; d_call: TRBD1; clone_size: .; j_call: TRBJ1-1; v_call: TRBV7-8
cdr3_nt: TGCGCCAGCAGCCCCCGGGGAGCGGGGCTGAGGGATACGCAGTATTTT; cdr3_aa: CASSPRGAGLRDTQYF; d_call: TRBD2; clone_size: .; j_call: TRBJ2-3; v_call: TRBV5-1
cdr3_nt: TGTGCCAGCAGCTTGACGACGGGGGGCGGGTCAGATACGCAGTATTTT; cdr3_aa: CASSLTTGGGSDTQYF; d_call: .; clone_size: .; j_call: TRBJ2-3; v_call: TRBV5-6
cdr3_nt: TGTGCCAGCAGCTTAGACAGAGGTGAACAGCCCCAGCATTTT; cdr3_aa: CASSLDRGEQPQHF; d_call: .; clone_size: .; j_call: TRBJ1-5; v_call: TRBV11-2
cdr3_nt: TGTGCCAGCAGTTACCAGGGAGGGAACACTGAAGCTTTCTTT; cdr3_aa: CASSYQGGNTEAFF; d_call: .; clone_size: .; j_call: TRBJ1-1; v_call: TRBV6-5
cdr3_nt: TGCAGTGCTAAAAGTCCGGGGGAGCAGTACTTC; cdr3_aa: CSAKSPGEQYF; d_call: .; clone_size: .; j_call: TRBJ2-7; v_call: TRBV20-1
cdr3_nt: TGTGCCAGCAGCTTGAGAGGCCTGAACACTGAAGCTTTCTTT; cdr3_aa: CASSLRGLNTEAFF; d_call: .; clone_size: .; j_call: TRBJ1-1; v_call: TRBV5-5
cdr3_nt: TGCGCCAGCAGCTTAAACAGGGGTGGGGAGCTGTTTTTT; cdr3_aa: CASSLNRGGELFF; d_call: TRBD1; clone_size: .; j_call: TRBJ2-2; v_call: TRBV5-1
cdr3_nt: TGTGCCAGCAGCCAGGCTAGCGGGAGTCGGACAGATACGCAGTATTTT; cdr3_aa: CASSQASGSRTDTQYF; d_call: TRBD2; clone_size: once; j_call: TRBJ2-3; v_call: TRBV4-2
cdr3_nt: TGTGCCAGCAGTCGACAGGGGATCAATCAGCCCCAGCATTTT; cdr3_aa: CASSRQGINQPQHF; d_call: TRBD1; clone_size: .; j_call: TRBJ1-5; v_call: TRBV2
cdr3_nt: TGTGCCAGTACGGCATTAGCCAAAAACATTCAGTACTTC; cdr3_aa: CASTALAKNIQYF; d_call: .; clone_size: .; j_call: TRBJ2-4; v_call: TRBV19
cdr3_nt: TGCAGCGTCGCGACCAGTTATACGCAGTATTTT; cdr3_aa: CSVATSYTQYF; d_call: .; clone_size: .; j_call: TRBJ2-3; v_call: TRBV29-1
cdr3_nt: TGTGCCAGCAGTATAAGCGGGGACTACAATGAGCAGTTCTTC; cdr3_aa: CASSISGDYNEQFF; d_call: TRBD2; clone_size: .; j_call: TRBJ2-1; v_call: TRBV6-1